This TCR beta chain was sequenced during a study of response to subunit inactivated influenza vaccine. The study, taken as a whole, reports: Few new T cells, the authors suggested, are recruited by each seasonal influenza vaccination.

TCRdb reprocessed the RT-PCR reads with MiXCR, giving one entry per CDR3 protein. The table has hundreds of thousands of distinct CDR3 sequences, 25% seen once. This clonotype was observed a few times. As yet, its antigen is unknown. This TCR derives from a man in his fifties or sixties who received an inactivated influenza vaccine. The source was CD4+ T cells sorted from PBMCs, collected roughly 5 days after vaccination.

This CDR3 is CASSLSTSGGRSSYEQYF. The CDR3 DNA reads as TGTGCCAGCAGCTTGAGTACTAGCGGGGGGAGAAGCTCCTACGAGCAGTACTTC. This chain links TRBV11-2 with TRBJ2-7; 12 bases map to TRBD2. J lost 0 bases, V lost 3 bases, and 9 bases had no gene match. Per germline, CDR1 SGHAT and CDR2 FQNNGV. The CDR3 has 18 residues.